The 9 T cell receptor beta chains reported below all come from one sample, sequenced in a study of blood T cells in healthy people across ages. A J-beta primer mix and a sample-barcoded 5' primer were used in a second PCR of about 7 to 12 cycles. TCRdb reanalysed the 5' RACE reads using MiXCR and keeps one entry per CDR3 protein. The table lists about a million distinct CDR3 sequences, about 48% of them singletons. The sequenced sample was blood. The receptors were gathered from a man younger than 45 in good health.

This clonotype came up many times. The DNA of the CDR3 is TGCAGTGCTCTCCGGGACACACTAGCCAAAAACATTCAGTACTTC. Translating gives CSALRDTLAKNIQYF. The chain links TRBV20-1 to TRBJ2-4, with TRBD1 as a possible D gene (6 bases). The germline V gene encodes CDR1 DFQATT and CDR2 SNEGSKA (reference sequence). The V end lost 5 bases, the J end lost 0 bases, and 14 bases lay between the germline ends. This CDR3 is 15 amino acids long.

This chain links TRBV6-4 with TRBJ1-1; D might be TRBD1 (5 bases). Germline CDR1 is MRHNA and CDR2 is SNTAGT. The CDR3 is 14 residues long. V shed 6 bases and J shed 1 base, with 12 bases lying between them. CDR3 protein: CASRDTSENTEAFF. DNA for the CDR3: TGTGCCAGCAGGGACACTTCGGAGAACACTGAAGCTTTCTTT.

The J gene is TRBJ2-1, the V gene TRBV2; D may correspond to TRBD1 or TRBD2 (5 bases each). Per germline, CDR1 SNHLY and CDR2 FYNNEI. Trimming left V 7 bases short and J 1 base short, with 17 bases between. The CDR3 covers 16 residues. For the CDR3, the DNA is TGTGCCAGCATTTTAACCGGGACGGAATCCTACAATGAGCAGTTCTTC. It translates to CASILTGTESYNEQFF.

This clonotype was seen more than once but under ten times. The chain has TRBV4-3 and TRBJ1-5; D is uncertain. The germline gives CDR1 LGHNA, CDR2 YSLEER. V lost 2 bases and J lost 4, with 6 bases in between. This CDR3 has 13 amino acids. In nucleotides, the CDR3 is TGCGCCAGCAGCCAAAACACGAATCAGCCCCAGCATTTT. Translating it yields CASSQNTNQPQHF.

This chain connects TRBV4-1 to TRBJ1-4; tentative D call: TRBD1 (5 bases). Per germline, CDR1 MGHRA and CDR2 YSYEKL. The V end was cut by 0 bases, the J end by 3 bases, with 8 bases between. CDR3 size: 15 residues. As DNA, the CDR3 is TGCGCCAGCAGCCAAGAACCAGGGCCTAATGAAAAACTGTTTTTT. Protein: CASSQEPGPNEKLFF.

The chain uses TRBV20-1 and TRBJ1-4; perhaps TRBD1 as D (5 bases). V was cut by 5 bases and J by 8 bases, with 21 bases left in between. The CDR3 covers 15 residues. The V gene's germline CDR1 is DFQATT and CDR2 SNEGSKA (reference sequence). CDR3 nucleotide sequence: TGCAGTGCTCCGACCCCGGGGAGGGGAAGAGAAAAACTGTTTTTT. It encodes CSAPTPGRGREKLFF.

This chain uses TRBV12-3 or TRBV12-4 with TRBJ2-3; unclear D gene. The CDR3 is 16 amino acids. Trimming took off 0 bases at V and 3 bases at J, with 13 bases between the two ends. The CDR3 spells CASSLARARATDTQYF. The CDR3 DNA is TGTGCCAGCAGTTTAGCCCGGGCCCGGGCGACAGATACGCAGTATTTT.

A few counts support this clonotype. The chain links TRBV27 to TRBJ2-5, with no clear D. The assigned J gene may be wrong: the sequence end matches TRBJ2-7 better. The CDR3 is 17 amino acids. The V gene's germline CDR1 is MNHEY and CDR2 SMNVEV (reference sequence). Written as DNA, the CDR3 is TGTGCCAGCAGTTTTCGAAAACCCTCTTTGGGTACCTACGAGCAGTACTTC. Protein product: CASSFRKPSLGTYEQYF.

Regarding this clonotype: The junction departs from germline at one end; a sequencing error may be responsible. The chain combines TRBV14 with TRBJ1-1, with TRBD1 identical over 7 bases. This CDR3 region has 16 residues. Germline V gives CDR1 SGHDN, CDR2 FVKESK. CDR3 sequence: CASSPTGTARDTEAFF. CDR3 nucleotide sequence: TGCGCCAGCAGCCCCACCGGGACAGCCAGAGACACTGAAGCTTTCTTT.